This T cell receptor beta chain was sequenced for a study of shared clonotypes between healthy human individuals. This CDR3 has 18 amino acids. Trimming cost V 4 bases and J 0 bases, with 19 bases left between them. Germline CDR1 SGHNT, CDR2 YENEEA. Findings and limits, study-wide: Investigators collected only blood, and repertoires in tissues likely differ. Lower generation probabilities were found for non-shared clonotypes than for those shared by all four donors.

Healthy adults negative for HIV, lacking recent acute infections or vaccinations, served as donors. All the donors were Caucasian adults who lived in Nashville, Tennessee. In this sample, this clone turned up a few times. No antigen is known for it. The repertoire was sequenced with immunoSEQ multiplex PCR; TCRdb's copy has only in-frame clones and lacks some. The sample contains nearly 1 million clones, approximately 80% of which appear only once. Sequenced material: memory CD4+ T cells sorted from blood. Indicated subset: CD45RA-negative fraction. The clonotype was recovered from a young man in good health. The chain uses TRBV11-3 and TRBJ2-1; possibly TRBD2 for D (6 bases). The CDR3 spells CASSSTSGTESSYNEQFF. The CDR3 DNA is TGTGCCAGCAGCTCTACCTCCGGGACTGAAAGCTCCTACAATGAGCAGTTCTTC.